The 9 T cell receptor beta chains below come from one sample, sequenced in a study of cytomegalovirus exposure and HLA in healthy donors. In the PCR, 60 Vbeta and 13 Jbeta primers were used. Libraries were prepared by immunoSEQ multiplex PCR; TCRdb keeps only in-frame clonotypes and omits some of them. The table includes roughly 180,000 clones, 75% to 90% detected once. The specimen sequenced was PBMCs. These receptor sequences come from a boy aged 2 to 10 in good health and CMV-seronegative.

This sequence joins TRBV27 and TRBJ2-3, with 14 bases fitting TRBD2. The CDR3 is 20 residues long. J lost 6 bases, V lost 2 bases, and 16 bases had no gene match. CDR1 and CDR2 from the germline V gene are MNHEY and SMNVEV (reference sequence). CDR3 DNA: TGTGCCAGCAGTTTAGGACTAGCGGGAGGAGGGGTAAAGGTATGGGATACGCAGTATTTT. Translated: CASSLGLAGGGVKVWDTQYF.

The gene calls are TRBV6-5 and TRBJ1-4; no definite D call. Trimming left V 6 bases short and J 5 bases short, with 16 bases between. The CDR3 runs to 15 residues. Germline V gene data show CDR1 as MNHEY and CDR2 as SVGAGI. This CDR3 reads CASSSRRGVNEKLFF. DNA for the CDR3: TGTGCCAGCAGCTCCCGACGGGGAGTGAATGAAAAACTGTTTTTT.

Of note for this clone: Other nucleotide sequences in the sample specify the same CDR3. V usage is TRBV5-4 and J usage is TRBJ2-2; tentatively, D is TRBD1 (6 bases). Between the trimmed V and J ends, which lost 8 bases and 1 base, there was a span of 15 bases. CDR1 SGHNT and CDR2 YYREEE come from the germline V gene (reference sequence). The CDR3 covers 15 residues. CDR3 amino acids: CASSVGQRNTGELFF. The DNA of the CDR3 is TGTGCCAGTAGCGTCGGACAGAGGAACACCGGGGAGCTGTTTTTT.

This clone was recorded once. The chain links TRBV27 to TRBJ2-4, with D uncertain. Trimming pared 2 bases from V and 0 bases from J, leaving 17 bases between. The germline V gene has CDR1 MNHEY and CDR2 SMNVEV (reference sequence). This CDR3 is built from 18 residues. The CDR3 here is CASSLSPPESLAKNIQYF. CDR3 sequence (DNA): TGTGCCAGCAGTTTAAGTCCTCCAGAATCTTTAGCCAAAAACATTCAGTACTTC.

The V gene is TRBV11-2, the J gene TRBJ2-3, with 9 bases fitting TRBD2. The junction had 6 bases not matched to a gene; V was cut back by 4 bases and J by 4 bases. Germline assignment: CDR1 SGHAT and CDR2 FQNNGV. The CDR3 consists of 15 residues. CDR3 amino acids: CASSSRGGHADTQYF. The CDR3 coding sequence is TGTGCCAGCAGCTCGCGGGGGGGCCATGCAGATACGCAGTATTTT.

The rearrangement links TRBV6-4 to TRBJ2-6; weak D call: TRBD1 (5 bases). Trimming removed 2 bases at V and 0 bases at J, with 8 bases between. CDR3 length equals 16 residues. Germline CDR1 and CDR2: MRHNA and SNTAGT. This CDR3 reads CASSDRGGSGANVLTF. In nucleotides, the CDR3 is TGTGCCAGCAGTGACAGGGGCGGCTCTGGGGCCAACGTCCTGACTTTC.

CDR3 amino acids: CASSLVSRWSGANVLTF. The CDR3 DNA is TGTGCCAGCAGCTTAGTTTCGAGGTGGTCTGGGGCCAACGTCCTGACTTTC. The chain employs TRBV11-2 and TRBJ2-6; D remains unclear. This CDR3 contains 17 residues. Germline CDR1 SGHAT, CDR2 FQNNGV. V lost 1 base and J 1 base, leaving 11 bases between the germline ends.

V and J are TRBV25-1 and TRBJ2-2, with D possibly TRBD1 on 5 matching bases. CDR1 is MGHDK, CDR2 SYGVNS, per germline. The CDR3 is 13 amino acids. Trimming took 8 bases from V and 5 from J, leaving 12 bases between them. CDR3 coding DNA: TGTGCCAGCCGAATAAGGGGTACCGGGGAGCTGTTTTTT. Its protein is CASRIRGTGELFF.

The chain couples TRBV5-1 to TRBJ2-5; the D gene is possibly TRBD2 (6 bases). CDR1 is SGHRS and CDR2 is YFSETQ in the germline V gene. The CDR3 is made up of 14 amino acids. Trimming took 4 bases from V and 1 from J, leaving 11 bases between them. CDR3 sequence reads: CASSVGLAQETQYF. The DNA for the CDR3 is TGCGCCAGCAGCGTGGGACTGGCCCAAGAGACCCAGTACTTC.